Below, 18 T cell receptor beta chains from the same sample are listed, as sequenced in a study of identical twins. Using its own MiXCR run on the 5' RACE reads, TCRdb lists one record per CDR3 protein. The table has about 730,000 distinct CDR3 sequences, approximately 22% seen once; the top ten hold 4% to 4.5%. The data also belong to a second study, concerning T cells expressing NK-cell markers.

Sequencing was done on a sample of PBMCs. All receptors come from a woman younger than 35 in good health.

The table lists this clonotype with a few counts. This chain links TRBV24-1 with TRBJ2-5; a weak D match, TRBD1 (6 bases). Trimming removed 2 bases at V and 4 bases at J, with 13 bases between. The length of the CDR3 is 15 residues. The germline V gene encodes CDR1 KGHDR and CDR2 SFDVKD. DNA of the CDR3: TGTGCCACCAGTGATTCCTCTCAAGGGGGAGAGACCCAGTACTTC. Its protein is CATSDSSQGGETQYF.

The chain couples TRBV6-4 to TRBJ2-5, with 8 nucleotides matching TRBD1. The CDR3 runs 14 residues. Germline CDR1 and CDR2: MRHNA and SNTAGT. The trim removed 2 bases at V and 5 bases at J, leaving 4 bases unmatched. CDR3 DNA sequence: TGTGCCAGCAGTGACGACAGGGGCTCGGAGACCCAGTACTTC. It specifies CASSDDRGSETQYF.

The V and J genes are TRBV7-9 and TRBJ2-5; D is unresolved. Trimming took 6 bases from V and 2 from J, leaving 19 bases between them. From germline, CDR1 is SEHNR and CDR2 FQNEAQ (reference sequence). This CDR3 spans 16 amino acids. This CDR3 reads CASSPPNSVGQETQYF. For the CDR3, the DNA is TGTGCCAGCAGTCCACCCAATTCCGTTGGACAAGAGACCCAGTACTTC. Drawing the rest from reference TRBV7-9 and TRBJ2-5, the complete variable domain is DTGVSQNPRHKITKRGQNVTFRCDPISEHNRLYWYRQTLGQGPEFLTYFQNEAQLEKSRLLSDRFSAERPKGSFSTLEIQRTEQGDSAMYLCASSPPNSVGQETQYFGPGTRLLVL.

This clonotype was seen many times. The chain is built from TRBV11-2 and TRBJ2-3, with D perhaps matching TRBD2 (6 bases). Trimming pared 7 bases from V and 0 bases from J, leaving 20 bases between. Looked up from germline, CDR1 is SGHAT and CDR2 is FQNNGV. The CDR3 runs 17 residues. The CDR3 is CASTLMSRRGSTDTQYF. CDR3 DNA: TGTGCCAGCACCTTGATGTCGCGCCGGGGGAGCACAGATACGCAGTATTTT.

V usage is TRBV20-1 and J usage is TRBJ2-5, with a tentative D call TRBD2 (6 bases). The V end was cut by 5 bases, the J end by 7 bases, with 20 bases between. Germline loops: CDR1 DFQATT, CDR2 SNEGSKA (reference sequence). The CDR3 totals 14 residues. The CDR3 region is CSAARDSEGATQYF. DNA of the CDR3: TGCAGTGCTGCCCGGGACTCCGAGGGTGCGACCCAGTACTTC.

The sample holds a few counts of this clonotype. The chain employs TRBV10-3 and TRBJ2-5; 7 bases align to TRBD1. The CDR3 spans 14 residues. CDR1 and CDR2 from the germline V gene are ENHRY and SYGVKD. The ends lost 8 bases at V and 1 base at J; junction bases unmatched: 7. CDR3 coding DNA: TGTGCCATCTCATTACAGGGGACCCAAGAGACCCAGTACTTC. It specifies CAISLQGTQETQYF.

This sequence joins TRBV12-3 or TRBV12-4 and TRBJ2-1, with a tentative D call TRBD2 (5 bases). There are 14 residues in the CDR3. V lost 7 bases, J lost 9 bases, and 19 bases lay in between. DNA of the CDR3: TGTGCCAGCAAGATTGGCCTAGCAACCAGTGAGCAGTTCTTC. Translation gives CASKIGLATSEQFF.

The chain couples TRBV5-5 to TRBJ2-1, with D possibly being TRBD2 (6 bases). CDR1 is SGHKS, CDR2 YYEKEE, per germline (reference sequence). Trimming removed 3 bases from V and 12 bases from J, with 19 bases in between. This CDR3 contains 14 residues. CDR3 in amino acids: CASSSLLGTDGQFF. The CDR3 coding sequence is TGTGCCAGCAGCTCGCTACTGGGGACTGACGGGCAGTTCTTC.

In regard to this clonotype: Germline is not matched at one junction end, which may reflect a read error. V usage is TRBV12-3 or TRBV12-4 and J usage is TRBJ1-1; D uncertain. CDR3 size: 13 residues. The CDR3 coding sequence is TGTGCCAGCAGGGGGATCTTGAACACTGAAGCCTTCTTT. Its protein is CASRGILNTEAFF.

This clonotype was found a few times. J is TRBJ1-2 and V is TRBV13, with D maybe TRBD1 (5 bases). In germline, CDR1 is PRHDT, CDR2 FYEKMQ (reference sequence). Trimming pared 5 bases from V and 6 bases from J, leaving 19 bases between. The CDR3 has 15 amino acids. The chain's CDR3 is CASSPRTGPQHGYTF. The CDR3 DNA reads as TGTGCCAGCAGCCCGCGCACGGGACCCCAACATGGCTACACCTTC.

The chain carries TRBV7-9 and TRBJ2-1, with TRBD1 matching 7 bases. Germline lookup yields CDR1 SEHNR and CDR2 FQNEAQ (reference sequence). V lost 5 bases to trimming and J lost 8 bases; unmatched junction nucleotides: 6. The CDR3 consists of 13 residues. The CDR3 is CASSPQGIHEQFF. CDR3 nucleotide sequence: TGTGCCAGCAGCCCACAGGGGATCCATGAGCAGTTCTTC.

This CDR3 reads CASSQDLDSGTYEQYF. Written as DNA, the CDR3 is TGTGCCAGCAGCCAAGATCTTGATTCCGGGACCTACGAGCAGTACTTC. This chain connects TRBV3-1 to TRBJ2-7; perhaps TRBD2 as D (5 bases). The CDR3 is 16 residues long. Germline V gives CDR1 LGHDT, CDR2 YNNKEL (reference sequence). The germline V and J ends were trimmed by 0 bases and 2 bases, with 14 bases remaining between them.

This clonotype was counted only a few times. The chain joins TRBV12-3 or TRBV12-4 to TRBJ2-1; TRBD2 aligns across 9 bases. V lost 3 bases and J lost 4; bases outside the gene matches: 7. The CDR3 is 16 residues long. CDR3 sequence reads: CASSFLRLADYNEQFF. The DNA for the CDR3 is TGTGCCAGCAGTTTTCTGCGACTAGCGGATTACAATGAGCAGTTCTTC.

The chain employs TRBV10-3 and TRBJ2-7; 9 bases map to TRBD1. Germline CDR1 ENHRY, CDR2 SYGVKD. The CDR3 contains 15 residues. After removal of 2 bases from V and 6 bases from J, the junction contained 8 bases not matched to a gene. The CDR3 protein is CAISEIGTGTCEQYF. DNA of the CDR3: TGTGCCATCAGTGAGATCGGGACAGGGACCTGCGAGCAGTACTTC.

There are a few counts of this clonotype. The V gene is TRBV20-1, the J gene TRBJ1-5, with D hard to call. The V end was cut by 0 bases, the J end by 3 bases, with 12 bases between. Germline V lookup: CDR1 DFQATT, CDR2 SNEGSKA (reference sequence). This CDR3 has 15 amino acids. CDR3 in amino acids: CSARDLSGPNQPQHF. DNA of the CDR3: TGCAGTGCTAGAGATCTATCCGGGCCCAATCAGCCCCAGCATTTT.

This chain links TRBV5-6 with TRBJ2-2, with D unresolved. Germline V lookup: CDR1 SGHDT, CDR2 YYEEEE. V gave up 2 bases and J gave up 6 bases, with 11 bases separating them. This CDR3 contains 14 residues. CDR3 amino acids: CASSFTFHPGELFF. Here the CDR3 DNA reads TGTGCCAGCAGCTTTACATTCCACCCCGGGGAGCTGTTTTTT.

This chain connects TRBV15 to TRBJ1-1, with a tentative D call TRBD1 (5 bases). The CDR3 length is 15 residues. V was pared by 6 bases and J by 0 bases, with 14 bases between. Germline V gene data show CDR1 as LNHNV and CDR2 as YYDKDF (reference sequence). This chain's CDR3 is CATSQPGTVNTEAFF. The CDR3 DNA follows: TGTGCCACCAGTCAGCCCGGGACGGTGAACACTGAAGCTTTCTTT.

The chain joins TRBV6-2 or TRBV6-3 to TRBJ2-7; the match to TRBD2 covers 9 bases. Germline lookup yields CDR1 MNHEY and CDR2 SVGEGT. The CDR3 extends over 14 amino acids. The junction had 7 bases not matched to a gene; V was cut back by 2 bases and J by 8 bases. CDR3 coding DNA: TGTGCCAGCAGTTACGAAGCGGGGGGTATCCAGCAGTACTTC. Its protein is CASSYEAGGIQQYF.